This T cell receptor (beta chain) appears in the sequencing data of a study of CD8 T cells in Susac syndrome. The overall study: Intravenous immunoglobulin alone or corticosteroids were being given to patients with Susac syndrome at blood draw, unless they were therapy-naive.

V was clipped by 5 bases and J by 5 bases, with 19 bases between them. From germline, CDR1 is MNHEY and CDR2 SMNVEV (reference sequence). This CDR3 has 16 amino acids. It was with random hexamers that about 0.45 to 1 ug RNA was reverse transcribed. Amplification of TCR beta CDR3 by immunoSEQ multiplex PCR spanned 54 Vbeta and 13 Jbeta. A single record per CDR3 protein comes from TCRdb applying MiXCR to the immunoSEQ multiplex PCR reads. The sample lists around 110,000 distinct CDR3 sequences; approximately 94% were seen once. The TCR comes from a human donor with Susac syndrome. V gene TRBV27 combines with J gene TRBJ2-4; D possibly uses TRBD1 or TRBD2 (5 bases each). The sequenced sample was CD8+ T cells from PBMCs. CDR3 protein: CASSLNGRAGENIQYF. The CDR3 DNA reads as TGTGCCAGCAGTCTCAATGGCAGGGCCGGGGAAAACATTCAGTACTTC.